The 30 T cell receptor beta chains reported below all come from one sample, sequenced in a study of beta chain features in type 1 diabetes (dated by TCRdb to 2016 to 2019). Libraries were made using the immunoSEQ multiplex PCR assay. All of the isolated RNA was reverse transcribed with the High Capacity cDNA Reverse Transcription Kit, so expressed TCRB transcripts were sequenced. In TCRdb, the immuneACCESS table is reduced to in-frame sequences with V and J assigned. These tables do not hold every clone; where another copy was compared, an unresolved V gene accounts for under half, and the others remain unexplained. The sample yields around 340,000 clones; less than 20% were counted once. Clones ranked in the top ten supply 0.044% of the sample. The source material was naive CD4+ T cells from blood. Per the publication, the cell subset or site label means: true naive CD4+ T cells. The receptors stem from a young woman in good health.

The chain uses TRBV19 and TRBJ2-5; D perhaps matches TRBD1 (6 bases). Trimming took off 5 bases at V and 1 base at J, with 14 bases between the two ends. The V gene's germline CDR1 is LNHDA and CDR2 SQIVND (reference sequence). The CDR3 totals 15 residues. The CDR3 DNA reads TGTGCCAGTAGTCGCCTAGCAGGGGCCCAAGAGACCCAGTACTTC. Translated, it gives CASSRLAGAQETQYF.

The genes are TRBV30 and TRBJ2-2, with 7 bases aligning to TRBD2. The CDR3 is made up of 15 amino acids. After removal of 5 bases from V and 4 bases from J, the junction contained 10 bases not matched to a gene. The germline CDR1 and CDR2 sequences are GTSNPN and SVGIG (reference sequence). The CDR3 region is CAWSRGTISTGELFF. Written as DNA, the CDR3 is TGTGCCTGGTCGCGGGGGACGATTAGCACCGGGGAGCTGTTTTTT.

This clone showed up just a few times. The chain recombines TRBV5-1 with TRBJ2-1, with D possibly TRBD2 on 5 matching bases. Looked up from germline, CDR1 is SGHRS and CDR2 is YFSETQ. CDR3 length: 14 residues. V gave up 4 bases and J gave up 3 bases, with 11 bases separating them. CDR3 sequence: CASSNVGSYNEQFF. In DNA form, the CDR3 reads TGCGCCAGCAGCAATGTTGGGAGCTACAATGAGCAGTTCTTC.

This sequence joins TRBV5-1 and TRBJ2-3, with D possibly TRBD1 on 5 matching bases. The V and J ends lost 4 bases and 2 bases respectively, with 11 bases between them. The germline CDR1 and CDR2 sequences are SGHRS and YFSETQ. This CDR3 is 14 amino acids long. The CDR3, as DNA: TGCGCCAGCAGCCTGGGCAGGGCCACAGATACGCAGTATTTT. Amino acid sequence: CASSLGRATDTQYF.

The CDR3 DNA reads TGTGCCAGTAGTGTACAGGGAGCGTACCAAGAGACCCAGTACTTC. This sequence encodes CASSVQGAYQETQYF. The chain recombines TRBV19 with TRBJ2-5; D may be TRBD1 (6 bases). This CDR3 has 15 amino acids. Trimming removed 5 bases at V and 0 bases at J, with 13 bases between. CDR1 LNHDA and CDR2 SQIVND come from the germline V gene (reference sequence).

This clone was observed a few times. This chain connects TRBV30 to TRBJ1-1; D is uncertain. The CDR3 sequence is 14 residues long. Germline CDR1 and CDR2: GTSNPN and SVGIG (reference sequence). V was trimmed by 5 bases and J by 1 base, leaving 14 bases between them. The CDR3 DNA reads TGTGCCTGGGATGATCCGGGAAGGAACACTGAAGCTTTCTTT. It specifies CAWDDPGRNTEAFF. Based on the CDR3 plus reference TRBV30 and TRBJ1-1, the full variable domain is SQTIHQWPATLVQPVGSPLSLECTVEGTSNPNLYWYRQAAGRGLQLLFYSVGIGQISSEVPQNLSASRPQDRQFILSSKKLLLSDSGFYLCAWDDPGRNTEAFFGQGTRLTVV.

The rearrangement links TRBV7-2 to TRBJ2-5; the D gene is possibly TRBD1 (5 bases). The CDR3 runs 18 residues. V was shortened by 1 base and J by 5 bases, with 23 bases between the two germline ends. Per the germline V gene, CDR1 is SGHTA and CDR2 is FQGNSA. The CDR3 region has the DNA TGTGCCAGCAGCTTAGGCTCAGGGCACAGCTTGCCCAAGGAGACCCAGTACTTC. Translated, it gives CASSLGSGHSLPKETQYF. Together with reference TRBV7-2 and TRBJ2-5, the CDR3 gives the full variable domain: GAGVSQSPSNKVTEKGKDVELRCDPISGHTALYWYRQSLGQGLEFLIYFQGNSAPDKSGLPSDRFSAERTGGSVSTLTIQRTQQEDSAVYLCASSLGSGHSLPKETQYFGPGTRLLVL.

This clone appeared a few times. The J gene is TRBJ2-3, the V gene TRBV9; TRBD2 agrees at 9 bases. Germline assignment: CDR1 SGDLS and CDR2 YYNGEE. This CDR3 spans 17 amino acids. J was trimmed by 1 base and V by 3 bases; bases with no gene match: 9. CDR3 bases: TGTGCCAGCAGCGCGAAGGGGGGACTAGCTGGCACAGATACGCAGTATTTT. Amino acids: CASSAKGGLAGTDTQYF.

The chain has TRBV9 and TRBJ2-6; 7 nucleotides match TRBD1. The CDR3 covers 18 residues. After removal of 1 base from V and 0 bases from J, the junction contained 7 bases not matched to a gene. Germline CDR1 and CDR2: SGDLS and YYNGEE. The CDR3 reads CASSVQRQGASGANVLTF. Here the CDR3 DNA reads TGTGCCAGCAGCGTACAGAGACAGGGAGCCTCTGGGGCCAACGTCCTGACTTTC.

The CDR3 is CAWSGGLAGYNEQFF. CDR3 sequence (DNA): TGTGCCTGGAGTGGCGGACTAGCGGGGTACAATGAGCAGTTCTTC. The chain carries TRBV30 and TRBJ2-1; 12 bases match TRBD2. This CDR3 is 15 amino acids long. With 1 base clipped from V and 4 bases from J, the junction kept 2 bases outside the gene matches. The germline V gene encodes CDR1 GTSNPN and CDR2 SVGIG (reference sequence).

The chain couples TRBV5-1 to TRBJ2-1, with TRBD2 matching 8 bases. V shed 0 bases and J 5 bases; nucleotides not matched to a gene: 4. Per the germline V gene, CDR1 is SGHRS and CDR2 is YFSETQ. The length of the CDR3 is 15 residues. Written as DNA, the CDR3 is TGCGCCAGCAGCTTGGAAAGCGGGAGCCACAATGAGCAGTTCTTC. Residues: CASSLESGSHNEQFF.

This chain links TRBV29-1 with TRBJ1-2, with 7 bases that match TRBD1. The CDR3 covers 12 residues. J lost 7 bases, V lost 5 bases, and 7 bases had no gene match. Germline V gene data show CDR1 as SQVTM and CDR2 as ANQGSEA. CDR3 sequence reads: CSVPRDSRGYTF. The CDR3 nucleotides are TGCAGCGTTCCGAGGGACAGTCGTGGCTACACCTTC.

In DNA, the CDR3 is TGCGCCAGCAGCCATGGTAGAGATGGGGCCAACGTCCTGACTTTC. Residues: CASSHGRDGANVLTF. The rearrangement uses TRBV4-1 and TRBJ2-6, with D unclear. The germline CDR1 and CDR2 sequences are MGHRA and YSYEKL. The CDR3 contains 15 residues. The V and J ends lost 3 bases and 3 bases respectively, with 9 bases between them.

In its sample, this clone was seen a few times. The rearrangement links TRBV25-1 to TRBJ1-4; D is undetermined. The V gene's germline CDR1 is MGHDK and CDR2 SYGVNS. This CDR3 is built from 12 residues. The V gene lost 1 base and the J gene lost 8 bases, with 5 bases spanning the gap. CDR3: CASSESSEKLFF. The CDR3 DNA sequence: TGTGCCAGCAGTGAATCCTCGGAAAAACTGTTTTTT.

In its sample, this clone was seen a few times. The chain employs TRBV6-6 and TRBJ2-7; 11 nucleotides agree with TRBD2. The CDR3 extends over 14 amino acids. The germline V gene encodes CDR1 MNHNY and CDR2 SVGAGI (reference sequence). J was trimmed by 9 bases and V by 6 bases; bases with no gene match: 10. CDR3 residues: CASRPGLAALWQYF. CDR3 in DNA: TGTGCCAGCAGGCCGGGACTAGCGGCCCTATGGCAGTACTTC.

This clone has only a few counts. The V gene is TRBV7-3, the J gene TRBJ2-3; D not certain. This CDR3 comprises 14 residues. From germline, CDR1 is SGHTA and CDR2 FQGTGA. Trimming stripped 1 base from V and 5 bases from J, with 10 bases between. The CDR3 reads CASSLNLSGDTQYF. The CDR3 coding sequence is TGTGCCAGCAGCTTAAACCTAAGTGGAGATACGCAGTATTTT.

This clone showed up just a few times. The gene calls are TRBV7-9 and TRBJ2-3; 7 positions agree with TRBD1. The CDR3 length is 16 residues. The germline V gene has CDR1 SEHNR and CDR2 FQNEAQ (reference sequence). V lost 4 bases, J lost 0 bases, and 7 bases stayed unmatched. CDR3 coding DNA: TGTGCCAGCAGCTCCCAGGGACAGATTAGCACAGATACGCAGTATTTT. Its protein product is CASSSQGQISTDTQYF.

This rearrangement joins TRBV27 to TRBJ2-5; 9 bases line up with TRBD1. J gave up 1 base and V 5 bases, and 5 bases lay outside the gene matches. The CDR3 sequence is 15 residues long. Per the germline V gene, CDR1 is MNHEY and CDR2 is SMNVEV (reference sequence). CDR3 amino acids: CASSLDRGRQETQYF. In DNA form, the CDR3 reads TGTGCCAGCAGTCTGGACAGGGGCCGCCAAGAGACCCAGTACTTC.

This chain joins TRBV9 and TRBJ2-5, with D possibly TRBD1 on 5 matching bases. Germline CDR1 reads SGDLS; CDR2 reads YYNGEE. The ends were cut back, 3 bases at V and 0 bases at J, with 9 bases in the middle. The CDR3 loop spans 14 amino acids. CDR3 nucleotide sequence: TGTGCCAGCAGCGCAGACAGTTACCAAGAGACCCAGTACTTC. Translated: CASSADSYQETQYF.

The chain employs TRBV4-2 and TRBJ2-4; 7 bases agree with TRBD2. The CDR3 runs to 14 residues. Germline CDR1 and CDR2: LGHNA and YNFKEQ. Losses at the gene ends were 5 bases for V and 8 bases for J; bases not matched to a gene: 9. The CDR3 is CASSSSRGGDIQYF. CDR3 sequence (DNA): TGTGCCAGCAGCTCCTCTCGCGGGGGAGACATTCAGTACTTC.

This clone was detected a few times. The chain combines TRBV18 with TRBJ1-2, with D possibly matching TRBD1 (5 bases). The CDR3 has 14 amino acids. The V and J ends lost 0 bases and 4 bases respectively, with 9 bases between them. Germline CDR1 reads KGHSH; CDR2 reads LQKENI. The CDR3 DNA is TGTGCCAGCTCACCACCACAGGTGCTCTATGGCTACACCTTC. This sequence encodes CASSPPQVLYGYTF.

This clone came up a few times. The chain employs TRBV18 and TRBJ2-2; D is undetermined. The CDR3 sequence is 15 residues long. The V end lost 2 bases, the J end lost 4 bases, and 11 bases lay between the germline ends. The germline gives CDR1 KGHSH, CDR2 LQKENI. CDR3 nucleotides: TGTGCCAGCTCACCATCGAGCATGAGCACCGGGGAGCTGTTTTTT. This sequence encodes CASSPSSMSTGELFF.

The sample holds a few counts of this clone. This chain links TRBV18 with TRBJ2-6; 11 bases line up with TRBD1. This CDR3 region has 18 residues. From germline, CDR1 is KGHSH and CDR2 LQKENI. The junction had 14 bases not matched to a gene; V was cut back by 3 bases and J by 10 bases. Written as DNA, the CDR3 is TGTGCCAGCTCACCCGGACAGGGGGCCACGCTGGTATGGAACGTCCTGACTTTC. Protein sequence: CASSPGQGATLVWNVLTF.

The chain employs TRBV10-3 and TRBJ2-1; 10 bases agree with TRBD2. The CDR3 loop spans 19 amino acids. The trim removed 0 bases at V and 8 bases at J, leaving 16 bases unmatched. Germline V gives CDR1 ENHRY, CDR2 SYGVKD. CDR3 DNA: TGTGCCATCAGTGAGTCGGCGGGACTAGCGTCAGTGTCCATGGATGAGCAGTTCTTC. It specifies CAISESAGLASVSMDEQFF.

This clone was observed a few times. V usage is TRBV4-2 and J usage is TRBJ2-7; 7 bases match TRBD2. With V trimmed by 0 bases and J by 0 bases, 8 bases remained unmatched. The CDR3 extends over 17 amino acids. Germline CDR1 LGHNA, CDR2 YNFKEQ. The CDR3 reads CASSQEGTTHLSYEQYF. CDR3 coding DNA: TGTGCCAGCAGCCAAGAAGGGACTACTCACCTCTCCTACGAGCAGTACTTC.

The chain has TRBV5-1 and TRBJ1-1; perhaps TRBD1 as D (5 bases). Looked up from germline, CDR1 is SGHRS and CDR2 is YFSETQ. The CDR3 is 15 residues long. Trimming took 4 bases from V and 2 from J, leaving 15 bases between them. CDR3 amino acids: CASSNGAGRNTEAFF. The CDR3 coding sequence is TGCGCCAGCAGCAATGGGGCCGGCAGAAACACTGAAGCTTTCTTT. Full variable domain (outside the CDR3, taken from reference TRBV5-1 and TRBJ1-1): KAGVTQTPRYLIKTRGQQVTLSCSPISGHRSVSWYQQTPGQGLQFLFEYFSETQRNKGNFPGRFSGRQFSNSRSEMNVSTLELGDSALYLCASSNGAGRNTEAFFGQGTRLTVV.

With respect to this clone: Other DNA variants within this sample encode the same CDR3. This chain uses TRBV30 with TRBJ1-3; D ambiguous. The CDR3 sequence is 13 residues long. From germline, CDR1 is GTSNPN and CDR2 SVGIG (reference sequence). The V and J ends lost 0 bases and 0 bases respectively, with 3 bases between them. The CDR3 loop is CAWSVNSGNTIYF. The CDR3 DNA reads TGTGCCTGGAGTGTTAACTCTGGAAACACCATATATTTT.

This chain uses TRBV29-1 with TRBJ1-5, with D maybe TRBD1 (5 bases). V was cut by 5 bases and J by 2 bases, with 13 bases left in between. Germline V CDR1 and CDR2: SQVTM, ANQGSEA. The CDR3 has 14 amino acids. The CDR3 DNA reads TGCAGCGTTATGTCGGGGGGAGGCAATCAGCCCCAGCATTTT. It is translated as CSVMSGGGNQPQHF.

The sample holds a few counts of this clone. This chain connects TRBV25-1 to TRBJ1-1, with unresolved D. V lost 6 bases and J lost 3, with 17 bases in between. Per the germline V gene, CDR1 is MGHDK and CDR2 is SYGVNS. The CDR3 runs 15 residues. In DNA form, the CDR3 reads TGTGCCAGCAGAGTACACGGGGTTTGGGACACTGAAGCTTTCTTT. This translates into CASRVHGVWDTEAFF.

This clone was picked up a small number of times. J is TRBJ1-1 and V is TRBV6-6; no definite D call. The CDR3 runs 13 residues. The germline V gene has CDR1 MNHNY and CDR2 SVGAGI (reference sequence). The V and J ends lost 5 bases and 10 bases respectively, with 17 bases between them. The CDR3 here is CASSPREGGGAFF. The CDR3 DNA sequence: TGTGCCAGCAGTCCCCGGGAGGGTGGCGGAGCTTTCTTT.